Below, 10 T cell receptor beta chains from the same sample are listed, as sequenced in a study of blood T cell repertoires in COVID-19. The protocol was immunoSEQ multiplex PCR, while the TCRdb copy is restricted to in-frame clones and leaves out a portion. The data hold 310,000 or so clones, with almost 90% observed a single time. The sequenced sample consisted of PBMCs or T cells enriched from blood (not recorded which). The receptors stem from a woman younger than 35 with acute COVID-19.

V and J are TRBV14 and TRBJ2-1; 15 nucleotides align to TRBD2. The germline gives CDR1 SGHDN, CDR2 FVKESK. After removal of 6 bases from V and 10 bases from J, the junction contained 7 bases not matched to a gene. The CDR3 loop spans 15 amino acids. The CDR3 DNA sequence: TGTGCCAGCAGACAGGCCGGACTAGCGGGAGGGGAGCAGTTCTTC. Protein product: CASRQAGLAGGEQFF.

The J gene is TRBJ2-5, the V gene TRBV19; 8 bases match TRBD1. With 3 bases clipped from V and 9 bases from J, the junction kept 9 bases outside the gene matches. Looked up from germline, CDR1 is LNHDA and CDR2 is SQIVND (reference sequence). This CDR3 contains 14 residues. CDR3 DNA sequence: TGTGCCAGTAGTATGGTGACAGGGGCCGGGGCCCAGTACTTC. Amino acids: CASSMVTGAGAQYF.

The V gene is TRBV10-2, the J gene TRBJ2-1; no reliable D call. Per the germline V gene, CDR1 is WSHSY and CDR2 is SAAADI. V dropped 3 bases and J dropped 4 bases, with 7 bases sitting between them. The CDR3 is 13 amino acids. CDR3 sequence (DNA): TGCGCCAGCAGTGAAACTTATTACAATGAGCAGTTCTTC. It translates to CASSETYYNEQFF.

The chain uses TRBV6-5 and TRBJ2-1; tentatively, D is TRBD2 (5 bases). The V end was cut by 4 bases, the J end by 4 bases, with 8 bases between. The CDR3 is made up of 13 amino acids. In germline, CDR1 is MNHEY, CDR2 SVGAGI. CDR3 protein: CASSWTGYNEQFF. The CDR3 region has the DNA TGTGCCAGCAGTTGGACTGGATACAATGAGCAGTTCTTC.

In this sample, this clone turned up once. This rearrangement joins TRBV6-2 or TRBV6-3 to TRBJ1-1, with 8 bases matching TRBD1. CDR1 is MNHEY, CDR2 SVGEGT, per germline. The CDR3 sequence is 17 residues long. V trimming: 4 bases; J trimming: 0 bases; junction bases outside the gene matches: 10. The CDR3 nucleotides are TGTGCCAGCAGTTTTCGCGGACAGGGCAGACTGAACACTGAAGCTTTCTTT. Translation: CASSFRGQGRLNTEAFF.

The chain employs TRBV2 and TRBJ2-2; D is unclear. Trimming removed 4 bases at V and 4 bases at J, with 7 bases between. The germline gives CDR1 SNHLY, CDR2 FYNNEI. The CDR3 spans 13 residues. As DNA, the CDR3 is TGTGCCAGCAGTGTGACGGGCACCGGGGAGCTGTTTTTT. It specifies CASSVTGTGELFF.

V usage is TRBV10-2 and J usage is TRBJ2-7; D remains unclear. Trimming shortened V by 6 bases and J by 3 bases, and 12 bases separated the two germline ends. The length of the CDR3 is 13 residues. CDR1 and CDR2 (germline): WSHSY, SAAADI. The CDR3 is CASRKQINYEQYF. Written as DNA, the CDR3 is TGCGCCAGCAGGAAACAGATAAACTACGAGCAGTACTTC.

This chain uses TRBV5-1 with TRBJ1-2; perhaps TRBD1 as D (6 bases). In germline, CDR1 is SGHRS, CDR2 YFSETQ. CDR3 length: 15 amino acids. V was clipped by 3 bases and J by 7 bases, with 19 bases between them. CDR3 nucleotides: TGCGCCAGCAGCTCGAGCCAGCAGGGGCTGAGTGGCTACACCTTC. Translation: CASSSSQQGLSGYTF. Using reference TRBV5-1 and TRBJ1-2 for the parts outside the CDR3, the full variable domain is KAGVTQTPRYLIKTRGQQVTLSCSPISGHRSVSWYQQTPGQGLQFLFEYFSETQRNKGNFPGRFSGRQFSNSRSEMNVSTLELGDSALYLCASSSSQQGLSGYTFGSGTRLTVV.

The rearrangement joins TRBV9 to TRBJ2-7; TRBD1 aligns across 9 bases. Germline CDR1 and CDR2: SGDLS and YYNGEE. CDR3 length: 15 amino acids. The V and J ends lost 3 bases and 5 bases, in that order; junction bases with no gene match: 9. DNA of the CDR3: TGTGCCAGCAGCGGAAGGGACAGGGAAGCTGACGAGCAGTACTTC. This translates into CASSGRDREADEQYF.

The V call is TRBV5-1, the J call TRBJ2-5, with TRBD1 matching 7 bases. The CDR3 has 15 residues. V shed 0 bases, J shed 3 bases, and the junction held 5 bases outside the gene matches. Germline assignment: CDR1 SGHRS and CDR2 YFSETQ. In DNA, the CDR3 is TGCGCCAGCAGCTTGGGAGACAGGGTGAAAGAGACCCAGTACTTC. This codes for CASSLGDRVKETQYF.